This T cell receptor beta chain comes out of a study of type 1 regulatory T cells. As for the study in general: T-allo10 is a Tr1-enriched, alloantigen-specific CD4 T cell product made in vitro.

Each CDR3 protein is one row after TCRdb ran MiXCR on the reads. This repertoire shows approximately 90,000 distinct CDR3 sequences, less than 40% found once; its top ten account for 2% to 2.5%. CDR3 length equals 13 residues. Germline-derived CDR1 and CDR2 are SGHRS and YFSETQ. V was pared by 6 bases and J by 2 bases, with 12 bases between. The chain is built from TRBV5-1 and TRBJ2-7; a possible D gene is TRBD2 (6 bases). The clonotype originates from a human donor in good health. Sequencing input: CD4+ T cells, either the whole sample or a sorted fraction (not recorded which). CDR3 DNA sequence: TGCGCCAGCAAGGTGGAGGGGACCTACGAGCAGTACTTC. This sequence encodes CASKVEGTYEQYF.